A selection of T cell receptor beta chains follows, all from one sample in a study of T cell responses to AZD1222 COVID-19 vaccine. The repertoire was sequenced with immunoSEQ multiplex PCR; TCRdb's copy has only in-frame clones and lacks some. The sample holds 150,000 to 200,000 clones, about 89% seen once. Material: peripheral blood, obtained on day 0 of AZD1222 vaccination. The receptors were gathered from an adult in good health. Both conserved end residues are part of each CDR3. A D gene is named only where the DNA matches it firmly. Some rows have no size entry. The others give once, few or many, or a class for an expanded clone.

v_call: TRBV24-1; j_call: TRBJ2-3; d_call: NA; clone_size: NA; cdr3_nt: TGTGCCACCAGTGGGGCCGGGCTTAGCACAGATACGCAGTATTTT; cdr3_aa: CATSGAGLSTDTQYF
v_call: TRBV29-1; j_call: TRBJ2-2; d_call: TRBD1; clone_size: NA; cdr3_nt: TGCAGCGTCCCACAAAGACAGGGTTCGGGGGAGCTGTTTTTT; cdr3_aa: CSVPQRQGSGELFF
v_call: TRBV28; j_call: TRBJ2-3; d_call: TRBD2; clone_size: NA; cdr3_nt: TGTGCCAGCAGTCCCCCGGGACTACTGACAGATACGCAGTATTTT; cdr3_aa: CASSPPGLLTDTQYF
v_call: TRBV5-5; j_call: TRBJ1-6; d_call: TRBD1; clone_size: few; cdr3_nt: TGTGCCAGCTGGAATCGACAGGGAGATAATTCACCCCTCCACTTT; cdr3_aa: CASWNRQGDNSPLHF
v_call: TRBV28; j_call: TRBJ2-1; d_call: TRBD1; clone_size: NA; cdr3_nt: TGTGCCAGCACCCCAGGGGGCAGCTCCTACAATGAGCAGTTCTTC; cdr3_aa: CASTPGGSSYNEQFF
v_call: TRBV4-2; j_call: TRBJ1-1; d_call: NA; clone_size: NA; cdr3_nt: TGTGCCAGCAGCCAAGAGCTAGGGGGAATGAACACTGAAGCTTTCTTT; cdr3_aa: CASSQELGGMNTEAFF
v_call: TRBV5-1; j_call: TRBJ2-5; d_call: NA; clone_size: once; cdr3_nt: TGCGCCAGCAGCCGGGAAGGACCAGGGGCCCAGTACTTC; cdr3_aa: CASSREGPGAQYF
v_call: TRBV3-1/TRBV3-2; j_call: TRBJ1-6; d_call: NA; clone_size: NA; cdr3_nt: TGTGCCAGCAGCCAGAGGGGGATTTCACCCCTCCACTTT; cdr3_aa: CASSQRGISPLHF
v_call: TRBV5-6; j_call: TRBJ2-2; d_call: TRBD1; clone_size: NA; cdr3_nt: TGTGCCAGCAGCCTCCGGACAGGGAGCAACACCGGGGAGCTGTTTTTT; cdr3_aa: CASSLRTGSNTGELFF
v_call: TRBV19; j_call: TRBJ1-3; d_call: NA; clone_size: NA; cdr3_nt: TGTGCCAGTAGTTTCGAGTGGGTCTCTGGAAACACCATATATTTT; cdr3_aa: CASSFEWVSGNTIYF
v_call: TRBV7-2; j_call: TRBJ1-6; d_call: TRBD1; clone_size: NA; cdr3_nt: TGTGCCAGCAGCCCGGGGACAGCCTATAATTCACCCCTCCACTTT; cdr3_aa: CASSPGTAYNSPLHF
v_call: TRBV19; j_call: TRBJ1-3; d_call: TRBD1; clone_size: NA; cdr3_nt: TGTGCCAGTATCTCGGGGACAGCCTCTGGAAACACCATATATTTT; cdr3_aa: CASISGTASGNTIYF
v_call: TRBV9; j_call: TRBJ2-7; d_call: TRBD2; clone_size: NA; cdr3_nt: TGTGCCAGCAGCGCATGGGACTACTCCTACGAGCAGTACTTC; cdr3_aa: CASSAWDYSYEQYF
v_call: TRBV29-1; j_call: TRBJ1-1; d_call: TRBD1; clone_size: NA; cdr3_nt: TGCAGCGTTTCCAAGACAGGGGGCGCGGATACTGAAGCTTTCTTT; cdr3_aa: CSVSKTGGADTEAFF
v_call: TRBV7-2; j_call: TRBJ1-1; d_call: NA; clone_size: NA; cdr3_nt: TGTGCCAGCAGCTTAGAGGGCAGAAGAGAAGCTTTCTTT; cdr3_aa: CASSLEGRREAFF
v_call: TRBV6-2/TRBV6-3; j_call: TRBJ1-5; d_call: TRBD1; clone_size: NA; cdr3_nt: TGTGCCAGCAGCCGGGACAGGGCCCCCAATCAGCCCCAGCATTTT; cdr3_aa: CASSRDRAPNQPQHF
v_call: TRBV15; j_call: TRBJ1-6; d_call: NA; clone_size: NA; cdr3_nt: TGTGCCACCAGCAGAGACAATAACTCACCCCTCCACTTT; cdr3_aa: CATSRDNNSPLHF
v_call: TRBV6-4; j_call: TRBJ2-3; d_call: NA; clone_size: NA; cdr3_nt: TGTGCCAGCAGTGACTCGACCACTCTGACGCAGTATTTT; cdr3_aa: CASSDSTTLTQYF
v_call: TRBV7-2; j_call: TRBJ2-7; d_call: NA; clone_size: NA; cdr3_nt: TGTGCCAGCAGCTTACAAGGGATCAGCTACGAGCAGTACTTC; cdr3_aa: CASSLQGISYEQYF
v_call: TRBV11-2; j_call: TRBJ2-5; d_call: NA; clone_size: NA; cdr3_nt: TGTGCCAGCAGCACCTTAAAGACCCAGTACTTC; cdr3_aa: CASSTLKTQYF
v_call: TRBV6-5; j_call: TRBJ2-1; d_call: NA; clone_size: NA; cdr3_nt: TGTGCCAGCAGTACGACAGTAAGCAATGAGCAGTTCTTC; cdr3_aa: CASSTTVSNEQFF
v_call: TRBV10-2; j_call: TRBJ2-7; d_call: NA; clone_size: NA; cdr3_nt: TGCGCCAGCAGGGGGTCCGAGGTGCAGTACTTC; cdr3_aa: CASRGSEVQYF
v_call: TRBV7-2; j_call: TRBJ2-2; d_call: NA; clone_size: NA; cdr3_nt: TGTGCCAGCAGCCCTTTCCGGGGGCCGAACACCGGGGAGCTGTTTTTT; cdr3_aa: CASSPFRGPNTGELFF
v_call: TRBV5-1; j_call: TRBJ1-2; d_call: NA; clone_size: once; cdr3_nt: TGCGCCAGCAGCTTGTCCTCATGGACAGATGGCTACACCTTC; cdr3_aa: CASSLSSWTDGYTF
v_call: TRBV7-2; j_call: TRBJ1-1; d_call: NA; clone_size: NA; cdr3_nt: TGTGCCAGCAGCTTAGAGTCCAGGTTGAACACTGAAGCTTTCTTT; cdr3_aa: CASSLESRLNTEAFF
v_call: TRBV6-5; j_call: TRBJ2-5; d_call: NA; clone_size: NA; cdr3_nt: TGTGCCAGCAGTAAGGACACCGTCCAAGAGACCCAGTACTTC; cdr3_aa: CASSKDTVQETQYF
v_call: TRBV2; j_call: TRBJ2-3; d_call: NA; clone_size: NA; cdr3_nt: TGTGCCAGCAGTGAACAGCGGTTAGGGGATACGCAGTATTTT; cdr3_aa: CASSEQRLGDTQYF
v_call: TRBV6-1; j_call: TRBJ1-1; d_call: NA; clone_size: NA; cdr3_nt: TGTGCCAGCAGTGAAGTTTGGGGGGGCACTGAAGCTTTCTTT; cdr3_aa: CASSEVWGGTEAFF
v_call: TRBV13; j_call: TRBJ1-5; d_call: NA; clone_size: NA; cdr3_nt: TGTGCCAGCAGCACCCTAGGACAGCCCCAGCATTTT; cdr3_aa: CASSTLGQPQHF
v_call: TRBV3-1/TRBV3-2; j_call: TRBJ2-1; d_call: TRBD2; clone_size: NA; cdr3_nt: TGTGCCAGCAGCCAAGACAGCGGGGCGTACAATGAGCAGTTCTTC; cdr3_aa: CASSQDSGAYNEQFF
v_call: TRBV30; j_call: TRBJ2-7; d_call: TRBD1; clone_size: NA; cdr3_nt: TGTGCCTGGACCGGGACAGGGGGTAATGAGCAGTACTTC; cdr3_aa: CAWTGTGGNEQYF
v_call: TRBV7-6; j_call: TRBJ2-5; d_call: TRBD2; clone_size: NA; cdr3_nt: TGTGCCAGCAGCTTAGAGCTGCGGGGGGGAAGGGAGACCCAGTACTTC; cdr3_aa: CASSLELRGGRETQYF
v_call: TRBV9; j_call: TRBJ1-5; d_call: NA; clone_size: NA; cdr3_nt: TGTGCCAGCAGTCTGAGTCAGGGAGCGGATCAGCCCCAGCATTTT; cdr3_aa: CASSLSQGADQPQHF
v_call: TRBV12-3/TRBV12-4; j_call: TRBJ1-1; d_call: NA; clone_size: NA; cdr3_nt: TGTGCCAGCAGTTTGCGGAGGGCAACTGAAGCTTTCTTT; cdr3_aa: CASSLRRATEAFF
v_call: TRBV20-1; j_call: TRBJ2-7; d_call: NA; clone_size: NA; cdr3_nt: TGCAGTGCTAGTGGACAAAGCTCCTACGAGCAGTACTTC; cdr3_aa: CSASGQSSYEQYF
v_call: TRBV7-2; j_call: TRBJ2-3; d_call: NA; clone_size: NA; cdr3_nt: TGTGCCAGCAGGGGTGGAGTCGACTACACAGATACGCAGTATTTT; cdr3_aa: CASRGGVDYTDTQYF
v_call: TRBV7-6; j_call: TRBJ2-5; d_call: TRBD2; clone_size: NA; cdr3_nt: TGTGCCAGCAGCCGAACCTTTGGGCGGGGGCAAGAGACCCAGTACTTC; cdr3_aa: CASSRTFGRGQETQYF
v_call: TRBV7-6; j_call: TRBJ2-7; d_call: TRBD2; clone_size: NA; cdr3_nt: TGTGCCAGCAGCTTAACAATAGCGGGGCCCACCTACGAGCAGTACTTC; cdr3_aa: CASSLTIAGPTYEQYF
v_call: TRBV28; j_call: TRBJ1-1; d_call: TRBD1; clone_size: NA; cdr3_nt: TGTGCCAGCAGTTTATTTAGGACAGGGGGCACTGAAGCTTTCTTT; cdr3_aa: CASSLFRTGGTEAFF
v_call: TRBV2; j_call: TRBJ1-1; d_call: NA; clone_size: NA; cdr3_nt: TGTGCCAGCAGTGATGAGGGAGATACTGAAGCTTTCTTT; cdr3_aa: CASSDEGDTEAFF
v_call: TRBV27; j_call: TRBJ1-3; d_call: TRBD1; clone_size: NA; cdr3_nt: TGTGCCAGCAGATTCCGGGACAGGGGGCCCTCTGGAAACACCATATATTTT; cdr3_aa: CASRFRDRGPSGNTIYF
v_call: TRBV11-2; j_call: TRBJ1-4; d_call: NA; clone_size: NA; cdr3_nt: TGTGCCAGCAGCCCCCGCGTGGGGGCCGGAAGGGAAAAACTGTTTTTT; cdr3_aa: CASSPRVGAGREKLFF
v_call: TRBV3-1/TRBV3-2; j_call: TRBJ1-2; d_call: NA; clone_size: NA; cdr3_nt: TGTGCCAGCAGCCAAGCTGTCATCGGCGTTGGCTACACCTTC; cdr3_aa: CASSQAVIGVGYTF
v_call: TRBV30; j_call: TRBJ1-2; d_call: NA; clone_size: NA; cdr3_nt: TGTGCCTGGACCCTAGAAAGGGGCAACTATGGCTACACCTTC; cdr3_aa: CAWTLERGNYGYTF
v_call: TRBV5-6; j_call: TRBJ2-7; d_call: NA; clone_size: NA; cdr3_nt: TGTGCCAGCAGTTATTCGGGACTCATAGTTGAGGGGCAGTACTTC; cdr3_aa: CASSYSGLIVEGQYF
v_call: TRBV5-1; j_call: TRBJ2-1; d_call: NA; clone_size: once; cdr3_nt: TGCGCCAGCAGCCCCACCGGGGCCAATGAGCAGTTCTTC; cdr3_aa: CASSPTGANEQFF